This TCR beta chain derives from a study of preoperative IRX-2 immunotherapy in early breast cancer. TCRdb's copy holds only in-frame clones and misses some; the assay was immunoSEQ multiplex PCR. The profile shows approximately 26,000 clones, 75% of them singletons. This CDR3 spans 14 amino acids. Germline lookup yields CDR1 MDHEN and CDR2 SYDVKM. Germline trimming cut 7 bases from V and 4 bases from J; bases unmatched to any gene: 10. Regarding treatment: preoperative locoregional IRX-2 cytokine immunotherapy. Patients received preoperative, locoregional IRX-2 cytokine immunotherapy in a phase Ib study.

The source was lymph node tissue, collected after IRX-2 immunotherapy. The V and J genes are TRBV28 and TRBJ2-7; 7 nucleotides match TRBD2. The receptor was derived from a human donor with breast cancer. The CDR3 sequence is CASTPGTTIYEQYF. The CDR3 DNA is TGTGCCAGCACTCCAGGGACTACAATTTACGAGCAGTACTTC.